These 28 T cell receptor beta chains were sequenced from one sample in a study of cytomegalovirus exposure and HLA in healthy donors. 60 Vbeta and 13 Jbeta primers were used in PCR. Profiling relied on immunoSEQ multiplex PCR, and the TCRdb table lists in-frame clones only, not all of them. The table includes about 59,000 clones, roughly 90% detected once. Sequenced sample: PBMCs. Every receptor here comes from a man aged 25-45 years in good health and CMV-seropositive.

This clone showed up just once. CDR3 sequence (DNA): TGTGCCAGCAGCTTAGAACTGACAGTTAGCACAGATACGCAGTATTTT. This gives the protein CASSLELTVSTDTQYF. The chain links TRBV11-2 to TRBJ2-3, with D perhaps matching TRBD1 (5 bases). The germline V gene has CDR1 SGHAT and CDR2 FQNNGV. Trimming stripped 0 bases from V and 0 bases from J, with 10 bases between. The CDR3 is 16 residues long.

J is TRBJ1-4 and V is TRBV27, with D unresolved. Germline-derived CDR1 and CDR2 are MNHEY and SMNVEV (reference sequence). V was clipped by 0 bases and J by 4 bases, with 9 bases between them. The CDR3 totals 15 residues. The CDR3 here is CASSLSGQVNEKLFF. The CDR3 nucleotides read TGTGCCAGCAGTTTATCGGGCCAGGTTAATGAAAAACTGTTTTTT.

CDR3 protein: CASSLPSLNTEAFF. The DNA for the CDR3 is TGTGCCAGCAGCTTACCCAGTCTGAACACTGAAGCTTTCTTT. V and J are TRBV7-9 and TRBJ1-1; D uncertain. The germline V gene has CDR1 SEHNR and CDR2 FQNEAQ (reference sequence). The CDR3 runs to 14 residues. Deletions cut 2 bases from V and 0 bases from J, with 7 bases between.

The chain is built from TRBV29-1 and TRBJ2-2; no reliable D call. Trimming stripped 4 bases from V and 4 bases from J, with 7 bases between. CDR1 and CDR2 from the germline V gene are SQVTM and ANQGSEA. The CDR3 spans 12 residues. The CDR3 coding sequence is TGCAGCGTTGTAACGGGCACCGGGGAGCTGTTTTTT. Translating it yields CSVVTGTGELFF.

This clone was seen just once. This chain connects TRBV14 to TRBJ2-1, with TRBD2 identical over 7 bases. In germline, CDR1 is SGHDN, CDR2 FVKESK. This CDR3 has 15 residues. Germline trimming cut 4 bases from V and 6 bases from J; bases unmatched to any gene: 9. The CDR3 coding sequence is TGTGCCAGCAGCCGCGAGGGAGGGCCCCGCAATGAGCAGTTCTTC. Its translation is CASSREGGPRNEQFF. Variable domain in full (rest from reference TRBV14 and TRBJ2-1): EAGVTQFPSHSVIEKGQTVTLRCDPISGHDNLYWYRRVMGKEIKFLLHFVKESKQDESGMPNNRFLAERTGGTYSTLKVQPAELEDSGVYFCASSREGGPRNEQFFGPGTRLTVL.

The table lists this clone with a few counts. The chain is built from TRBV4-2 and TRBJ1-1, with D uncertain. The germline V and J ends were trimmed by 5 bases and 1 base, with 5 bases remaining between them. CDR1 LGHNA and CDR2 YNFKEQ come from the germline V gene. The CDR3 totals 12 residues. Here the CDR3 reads CASSLENTEAFF. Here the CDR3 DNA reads TGTGCCAGCAGCTTAGAGAACACTGAAGCTTTCTTT.

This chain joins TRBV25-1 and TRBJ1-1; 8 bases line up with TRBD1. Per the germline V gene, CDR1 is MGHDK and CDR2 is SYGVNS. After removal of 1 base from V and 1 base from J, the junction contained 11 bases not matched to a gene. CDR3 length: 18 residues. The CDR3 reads CASSEFAQLTGGNTEAFF. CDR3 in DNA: TGTGCCAGCAGTGAATTCGCCCAACTTACAGGGGGGAACACTGAAGCTTTCTTT.

As DNA, the CDR3 is TGTGCCAGCAGTCAGGGGAGCAACACTGAAGCTTTCTTT. It encodes CASSQGSNTEAFF. V and J are TRBV6-5 and TRBJ1-1; a weak D match, TRBD1 (6 bases). Germline loops: CDR1 MNHEY, CDR2 SVGAGI. Trimming pared 5 bases from V and 2 bases from J, leaving 9 bases between. This CDR3 is built from 13 residues.

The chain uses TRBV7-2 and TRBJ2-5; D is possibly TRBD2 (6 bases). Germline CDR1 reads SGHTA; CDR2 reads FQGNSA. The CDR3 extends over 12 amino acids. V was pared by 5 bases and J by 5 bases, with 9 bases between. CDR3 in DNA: TGTGCCAGCAGCGCGGGGAGGGAGACCCAGTACTTC. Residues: CASSAGRETQYF.

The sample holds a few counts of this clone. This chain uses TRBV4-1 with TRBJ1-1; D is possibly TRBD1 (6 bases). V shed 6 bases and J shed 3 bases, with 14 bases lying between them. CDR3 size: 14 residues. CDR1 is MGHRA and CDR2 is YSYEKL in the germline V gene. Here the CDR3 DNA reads TGCGCCAGCAGAGAACAGGGTGGGGACACTGAAGCTTTCTTT. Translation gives CASREQGGDTEAFF.

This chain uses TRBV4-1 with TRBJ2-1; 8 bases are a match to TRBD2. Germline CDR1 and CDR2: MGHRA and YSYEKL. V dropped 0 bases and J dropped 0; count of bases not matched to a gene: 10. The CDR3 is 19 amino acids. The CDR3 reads CASSQDPRGRLLSYNEQFF. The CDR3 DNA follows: TGCGCCAGCAGCCAAGATCCTCGCGGGAGGCTCCTCTCCTACAATGAGCAGTTCTTC.

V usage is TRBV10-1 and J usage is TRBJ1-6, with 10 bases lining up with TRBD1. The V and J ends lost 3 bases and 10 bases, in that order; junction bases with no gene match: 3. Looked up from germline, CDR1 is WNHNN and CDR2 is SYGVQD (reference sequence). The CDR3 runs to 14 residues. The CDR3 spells CASSDGTGDSPLHF. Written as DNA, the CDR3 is TGCGCCAGCAGTGACGGGACAGGGGACTCACCCCTCCACTTT.

The CDR3 protein is CASSGGIAGRGEQYF. DNA of the CDR3: TGTGCCAGCAGCGGAGGAATAGCGGGCCGGGGCGAGCAGTACTTC. The chain carries TRBV7-8 and TRBJ2-5; 7 bases fit TRBD2. The last part of the DNA fits TRBJ2-7 better; the J call may be wrong. CDR3 length equals 15 residues. The germline CDR1 and CDR2 sequences are SGHVS and FQNEAQ.

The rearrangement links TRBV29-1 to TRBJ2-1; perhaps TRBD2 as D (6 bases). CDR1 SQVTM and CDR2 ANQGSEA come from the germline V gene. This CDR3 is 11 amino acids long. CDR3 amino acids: CRAVEGNEQFF. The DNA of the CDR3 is TGCAGAGCTGTGGAGGGCAATGAGCAGTTCTTC.

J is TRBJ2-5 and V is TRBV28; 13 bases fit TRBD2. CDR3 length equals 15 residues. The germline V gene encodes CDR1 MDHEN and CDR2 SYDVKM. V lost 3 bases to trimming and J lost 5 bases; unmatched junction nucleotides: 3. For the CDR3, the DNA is TGTGCCAGCAGTTTGTGGACTAGCGGGAGTGAGACCCAGTACTTC. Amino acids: CASSLWTSGSETQYF.

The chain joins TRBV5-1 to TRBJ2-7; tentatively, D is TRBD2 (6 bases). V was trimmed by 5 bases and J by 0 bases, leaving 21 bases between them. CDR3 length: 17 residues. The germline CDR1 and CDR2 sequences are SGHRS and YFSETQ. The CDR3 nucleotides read TGCGCCAGCAGACAATCTGACGGGGGAGTAAGCTCCTACGAGCAGTACTTC. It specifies CASRQSDGGVSSYEQYF.

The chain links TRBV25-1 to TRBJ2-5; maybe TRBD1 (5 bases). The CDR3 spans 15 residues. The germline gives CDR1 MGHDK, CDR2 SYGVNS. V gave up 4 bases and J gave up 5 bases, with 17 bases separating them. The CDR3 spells CASSARVGVDETQYF. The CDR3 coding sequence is TGTGCCAGCAGTGCAAGGGTAGGGGTAGACGAGACCCAGTACTTC.

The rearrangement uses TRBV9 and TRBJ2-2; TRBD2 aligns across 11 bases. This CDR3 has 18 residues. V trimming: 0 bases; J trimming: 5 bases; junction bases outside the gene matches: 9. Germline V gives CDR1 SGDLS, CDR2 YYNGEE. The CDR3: CASSVALTSGSRTGELFF. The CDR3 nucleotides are TGTGCCAGCAGCGTAGCTCTCACTAGCGGGAGTCGAACCGGGGAGCTGTTTTTT.

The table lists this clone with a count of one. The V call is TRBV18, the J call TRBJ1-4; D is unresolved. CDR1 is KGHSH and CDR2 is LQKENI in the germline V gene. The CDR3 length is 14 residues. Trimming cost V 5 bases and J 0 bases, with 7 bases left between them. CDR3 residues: CASSEATTNEKLFF. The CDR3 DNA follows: TGTGCCAGCTCAGAAGCTACAACTAATGAAAAACTGTTTTTT.

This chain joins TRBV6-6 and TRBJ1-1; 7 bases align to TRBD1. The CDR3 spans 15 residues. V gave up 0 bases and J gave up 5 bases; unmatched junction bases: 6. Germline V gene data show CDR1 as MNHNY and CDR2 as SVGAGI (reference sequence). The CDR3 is CASSYSPGGYTEAFF. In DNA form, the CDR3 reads TGTGCCAGCAGTTACTCTCCAGGGGGGTATACTGAAGCTTTCTTT.

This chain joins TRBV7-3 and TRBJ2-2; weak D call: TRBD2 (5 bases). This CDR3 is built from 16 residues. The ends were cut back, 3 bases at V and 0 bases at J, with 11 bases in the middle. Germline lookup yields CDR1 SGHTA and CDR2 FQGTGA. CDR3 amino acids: CASSLVGVTNTGELFF. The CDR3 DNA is TGTGCCAGCAGCTTGGTCGGGGTAACGAACACCGGGGAGCTGTTTTTT.

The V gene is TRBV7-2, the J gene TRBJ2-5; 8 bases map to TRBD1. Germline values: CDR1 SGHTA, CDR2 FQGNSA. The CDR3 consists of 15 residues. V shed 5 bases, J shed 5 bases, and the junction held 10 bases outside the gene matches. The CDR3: CASSRDRGGFETQYF. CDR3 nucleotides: TGTGCCAGCAGCCGAGACAGGGGAGGCTTCGAGACCCAGTACTTC. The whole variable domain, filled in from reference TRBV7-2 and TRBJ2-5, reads GAGVSQSPSNKVTEKGKDVELRCDPISGHTALYWYRQSLGQGLEFLIYFQGNSAPDKSGLPSDRFSAERTGGSVSTLTIQRTQQEDSAVYLCASSRDRGGFETQYFGPGTRLLVL.

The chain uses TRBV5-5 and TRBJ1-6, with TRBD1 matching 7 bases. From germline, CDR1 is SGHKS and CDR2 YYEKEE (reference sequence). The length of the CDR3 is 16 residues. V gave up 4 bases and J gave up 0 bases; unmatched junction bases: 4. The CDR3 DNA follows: TGTGCCAGCAGCCCGGGACAGAGCTCCTATAATTCACCCCTCCACTTT. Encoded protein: CASSPGQSSYNSPLHF.

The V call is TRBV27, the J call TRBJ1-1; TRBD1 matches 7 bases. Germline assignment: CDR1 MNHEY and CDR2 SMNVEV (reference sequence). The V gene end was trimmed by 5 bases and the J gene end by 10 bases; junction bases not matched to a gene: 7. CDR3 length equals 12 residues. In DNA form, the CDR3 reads TGTGCCAGCAGTCCCCAACAGGGGATAGCTTTCTTT. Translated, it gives CASSPQQGIAFF.

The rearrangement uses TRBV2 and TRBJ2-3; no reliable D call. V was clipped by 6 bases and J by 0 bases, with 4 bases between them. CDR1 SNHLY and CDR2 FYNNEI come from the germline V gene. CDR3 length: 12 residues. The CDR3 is CASRLSTDTQYF. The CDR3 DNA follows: TGTGCCAGCAGACTAAGCACAGATACGCAGTATTTT.

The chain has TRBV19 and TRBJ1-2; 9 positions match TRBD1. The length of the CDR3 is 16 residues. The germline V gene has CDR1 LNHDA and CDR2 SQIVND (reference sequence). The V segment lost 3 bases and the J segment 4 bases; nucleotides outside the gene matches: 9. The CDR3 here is CASSMPGTGRGYGYTF. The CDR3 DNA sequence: TGTGCCAGTAGTATGCCCGGGACAGGGAGGGGCTATGGCTACACCTTC.

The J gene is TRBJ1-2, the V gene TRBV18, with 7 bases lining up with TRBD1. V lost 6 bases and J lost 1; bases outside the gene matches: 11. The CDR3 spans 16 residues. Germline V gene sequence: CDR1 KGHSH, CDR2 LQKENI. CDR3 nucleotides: TGTGCCAGCTCTCCCCAAAGACAGGGTGGTAACTATGGCTACACCTTC. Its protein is CASSPQRQGGNYGYTF.

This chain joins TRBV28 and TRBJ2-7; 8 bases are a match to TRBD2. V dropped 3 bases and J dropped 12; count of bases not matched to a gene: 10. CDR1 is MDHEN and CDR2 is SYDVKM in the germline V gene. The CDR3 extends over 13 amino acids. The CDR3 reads CASSLVRDGRVYF. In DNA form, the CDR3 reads TGTGCCAGCAGTTTGGTCCGGGACGGGAGGGTGTACTTC.